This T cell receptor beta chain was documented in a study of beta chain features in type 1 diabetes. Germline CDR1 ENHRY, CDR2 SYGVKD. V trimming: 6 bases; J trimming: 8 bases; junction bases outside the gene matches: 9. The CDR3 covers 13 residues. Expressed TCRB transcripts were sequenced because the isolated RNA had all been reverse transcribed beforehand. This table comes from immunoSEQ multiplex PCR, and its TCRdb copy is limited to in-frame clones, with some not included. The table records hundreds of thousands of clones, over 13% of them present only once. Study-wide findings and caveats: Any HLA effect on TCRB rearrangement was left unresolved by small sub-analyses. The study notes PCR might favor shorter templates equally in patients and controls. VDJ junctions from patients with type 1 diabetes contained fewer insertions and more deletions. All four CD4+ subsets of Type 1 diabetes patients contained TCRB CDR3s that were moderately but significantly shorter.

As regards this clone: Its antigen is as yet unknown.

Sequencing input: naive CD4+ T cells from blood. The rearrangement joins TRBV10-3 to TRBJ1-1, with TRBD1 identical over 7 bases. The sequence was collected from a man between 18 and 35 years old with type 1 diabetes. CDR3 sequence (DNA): TGTGCCATCAGGCCGGGACAGCCCTCGGAAGCTTTCTTT. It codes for CAIRPGQPSEAFF.